A selection of T cell receptor beta chains follows, all from one sample in a study of blood T cells in healthy people across ages. MiXCR was run by TCRdb on the 5' RACE reads, yielding one entry per CDR3 protein. Among about 650,000 distinct CDR3 sequences listed, approximately 31% were seen once. Sequences were obtained from blood. The receptor set was obtained from a woman of 80 years or more in good health. CDR3s include the opening cysteine and the closing phenylalanine or tryptophan. D genes are given only for firm matches. The size field is filled for only some rows; it gives once, few, many or a size class.

D gene: TRBD2; V gene: TRBV5-1; J gene: TRBJ2-5; clone size: many; CDR3 protein: CASSLEAGPRGETQYF; CDR3 DNA: TGCGCCAGCAGCTTGGAAGCGGGGCCGCGGGGGGAGACCCAGTACTTC
D gene: TRBD1; V gene: TRBV6-1; J gene: TRBJ1-4; clone size: few; CDR3 protein: CASSEFQGATNEKLFF; CDR3 DNA: TGTGCCAGCAGTGAATTTCAGGGGGCAACTAATGAAAAACTGTTTTTT
D gene: -; V gene: TRBV5-6; J gene: TRBJ2-5; clone size: -; CDR3 protein: CASSLFRMGGNEQYF; CDR3 DNA: TGTGCCAGCAGCTTGTTCAGAATGGGGGGAAATGAGCAGTACTTC
D gene: -; V gene: TRBV2; J gene: TRBJ2-1; clone size: few; CDR3 protein: CASRTESSYNEQFF; CDR3 DNA: TGTGCCAGCAGGACAGAGAGTTCCTACAATGAGCAGTTCTTC
D gene: -; V gene: TRBV7-9; J gene: TRBJ1-4; clone size: many; CDR3 protein: CASSRYADHEKLFF; CDR3 DNA: TGTGCCAGCAGCCGCTATGCGGACCATGAAAAACTGTTTTTT
D gene: TRBD1; V gene: TRBV6-5; J gene: TRBJ1-2; clone size: -; CDR3 protein: CASSYSLRFTQGASYGYTF; CDR3 DNA: TGTGCCAGCAGTTACTCACTTCGATTCACCCAGGGGGCCAGCTATGGCTACACCTTC
D gene: -; V gene: TRBV20-1; J gene: TRBJ2-3; clone size: many; CDR3 protein: CSASVRADTQYF; CDR3 DNA: TGCAGTGCTAGTGTACGGGCAGATACGCAGTATTTT
D gene: -; V gene: TRBV10-3; J gene: TRBJ2-3; clone size: many; CDR3 protein: CAISTRAGDTQYF; CDR3 DNA: TGTGCCATCAGTACCAGGGCAGGAGATACGCAGTATTTT
D gene: -; V gene: TRBV7-6; J gene: TRBJ2-1; clone size: -; CDR3 protein: CASSHDSYNEQFF; CDR3 DNA: TGTGCCAGCAGTCACGACAGCTACAATGAGCAGTTCTTC
D gene: -; V gene: TRBV29-1; J gene: TRBJ1-2; clone size: many; CDR3 protein: CSVEQGGYTF; CDR3 DNA: TGCAGCGTTGAACAGGGTGGCTACACCTTC
D gene: -; V gene: TRBV7-3; J gene: TRBJ1-2; clone size: many; CDR3 protein: CASSLGTSTNYGYTF; CDR3 DNA: TGTGCCAGCAGCCTAGGGACAAGCACTAACTATGGCTACACCTTC
D gene: TRBD1; V gene: TRBV12-3/TRBV12-4; J gene: TRBJ1-5; clone size: many; CDR3 protein: CASSLTRGMQKPQHF; CDR3 DNA: TGTGCCAGCAGTTTAACCAGGGGGATGCAGAAGCCCCAGCATTTT
D gene: TRBD1; V gene: TRBV7-9; J gene: TRBJ1-2; clone size: -; CDR3 protein: CASSSDRGNGYTF; CDR3 DNA: TGTGCCAGCAGCTCGGACAGGGGTAATGGCTACACCTTC
D gene: TRBD2; V gene: TRBV20-1; J gene: TRBJ2-5; clone size: -; CDR3 protein: CSARRSGGQETQYF; CDR3 DNA: TGCAGTGCTAGACGATCGGGGGGGCAGGAGACCCAGTACTTC
D gene: TRBD2; V gene: TRBV20-1; J gene: TRBJ2-7; clone size: -; CDR3 protein: CSAHGTSGGLSYEQYF; CDR3 DNA: TGCAGTGCCCACGGGACTAGCGGGGGCCTTTCCTACGAGCAGTACTTC
D gene: -; V gene: TRBV2; J gene: TRBJ1-2; clone size: few; CDR3 protein: CASSAGALRGYGYTF; CDR3 DNA: TGTGCCAGCAGTGCCGGGGCACTACGCGGCTATGGCTACACCTTC
D gene: -; V gene: TRBV6-2/TRBV6-3; J gene: TRBJ2-7; clone size: -; CDR3 protein: CTSSVGGEQYF; CDR3 DNA: TGTACCAGCTCTGTGGGGGGCGAGCAGTACTTC
D gene: -; V gene: TRBV30; J gene: TRBJ1-5; clone size: -; CDR3 protein: CACEGGGEQPQHF; CDR3 DNA: TGTGCCTGCGAGGGGGGGGGCGAACAGCCCCAGCATTTT
D gene: TRBD2; V gene: TRBV10-3; J gene: TRBJ2-7; clone size: few; CDR3 protein: CAISGSSGNYYEQYF; CDR3 DNA: TGTGCCATCAGTGGATCTAGCGGGAATTACTACGAGCAGTACTTC
D gene: -; V gene: TRBV2; J gene: TRBJ1-1; clone size: -; CDR3 protein: CASTDTQQVGEAFF; CDR3 DNA: TGTGCCAGCACCGATACCCAACAGGTTGGAGAAGCTTTCTTT
D gene: TRBD1; V gene: TRBV30; J gene: TRBJ1-4; clone size: -; CDR3 protein: CAWSDRGNEKLFF; CDR3 DNA: TGTGCCTGGAGCGACAGGGGGAATGAAAAACTGTTTTTT
D gene: -; V gene: TRBV14; J gene: TRBJ1-4; clone size: few; CDR3 protein: CASSQDIGYDEKLFF; CDR3 DNA: TGTGCCAGCAGCCAAGATATCGGGTATGATGAAAAACTGTTTTTT
D gene: -; V gene: TRBV12-3/TRBV12-4; J gene: TRBJ2-1; clone size: many; CDR3 protein: CASSLLGVRYNEQFF; CDR3 DNA: TGTGCCAGCAGTTTATTAGGGGTTAGGTACAATGAGCAGTTCTTC
D gene: -; V gene: TRBV4-1; J gene: TRBJ2-7; clone size: many; CDR3 protein: CASSQGTGASYEQYF; CDR3 DNA: TGCGCCAGCAGCCAAGGAACAGGCGCCTCCTACGAGCAGTACTTC
D gene: TRBD1; V gene: TRBV7-2; J gene: TRBJ2-1; clone size: many; CDR3 protein: CASSLEWTGVYEQFF; CDR3 DNA: TGTGCCAGCAGCTTAGAGTGGACAGGGGTCTATGAGCAGTTCTTC
D gene: -; V gene: TRBV20-1; J gene: TRBJ1-2; clone size: many; CDR3 protein: CSASTSGDSYGYTF; CDR3 DNA: TGCAGTGCTAGCACCTCAGGGGACTCCTATGGCTACACCTTC
D gene: -; V gene: TRBV6-1; J gene: TRBJ2-7; clone size: -; CDR3 protein: CASSDADRLRYEQYF; CDR3 DNA: TGTGCCAGCAGTGACGCCGACAGGCTTCGCTACGAGCAGTACTTC